The 24 T cell receptor beta chains given below trace back to one sample, sequenced in a study of T cell responses to AZD1222 COVID-19 vaccine. TCRdb keeps only in-frame clones here, not all; method: immunoSEQ multiplex PCR. The data contain 140,000 or so clones, 85% to 90% of them singletons. The sample in question was peripheral blood, obtained on day 0 of AZD1222 vaccination. The source is an adult in good health.

The chain is built from TRBV4-1 and TRBJ1-2; a weak D match, TRBD1 (6 bases). The CDR3 is 15 residues long. The V end was cut by 1 base, the J end by 4 bases, with 13 bases between. Germline loops: CDR1 MGHRA, CDR2 YSYEKL. CDR3 sequence (DNA): TGCGCCAGCAGCCAAGCCTTACAGGGCAGCTATGGCTACACCTTC. Translating it yields CASSQALQGSYGYTF.

The chain couples TRBV2 to TRBJ1-4, with D uncertain. The CDR3 runs 12 residues. CDR1 and CDR2 (germline): SNHLY, FYNNEI. V was shortened by 10 bases and J by 8 bases, with 14 bases between the two germline ends. CDR3 residues: CATHRQGEKLFF. The CDR3 DNA reads as TGTGCCACCCACCGGCAAGGCGAAAAACTGTTTTTT.

This sequence joins TRBV3-1 (or the pseudogene TRBV3-2) and TRBJ2-7; 10 bases align to TRBD2. The CDR3 is made up of 16 amino acids. The trim removed 1 base at V and 3 bases at J, leaving 6 bases unmatched. Germline V gene lookup returns CDR1 LGHDT and CDR2 YNNKEL (reference sequence). CDR3 sequence: CASSQVLVAGGYEQYF. CDR3 nucleotide sequence: TGTGCCAGCAGCCAAGTGTTGGTAGCGGGGGGCTACGAGCAGTACTTC.

V and J are TRBV5-6 and TRBJ2-7; 10 nucleotides align to TRBD1. This CDR3 has 16 residues. V shed 6 bases, J shed 1 base, and the junction held 10 bases outside the gene matches. The germline V gene has CDR1 SGHDT and CDR2 YYEEEE. The CDR3 DNA is TGTGCCAGCATCCGTGGGTGGGACAGGGGTTCCTACGAGCAGTACTTC. Its translation: CASIRGWDRGSYEQYF. Filled out from reference TRBV5-6 and TRBJ2-7, the complete variable domain reads DAGVTQSPTHLIKTRGQQVTLRCSPKSGHDTVSWYQQALGQGPQFIFQYYEEEERQRGNFPDRFSGHQFPNYSSELNVNALLLGDSALYLCASIRGWDRGSYEQYFGPGTRLTVT.

The chain couples TRBV5-1 to TRBJ1-4; tentative D call: TRBD1 (5 bases). This CDR3 spans 15 amino acids. Germline V gives CDR1 SGHRS, CDR2 YFSETQ. The V end lost 0 bases, the J end lost 7 bases, and 13 bases lay between the germline ends. CDR3 sequence reads: CASSLGVGGSEKLFF. CDR3 DNA: TGCGCCAGCAGCTTGGGGGTCGGGGGAAGTGAAAAACTGTTTTTT.

The V gene is TRBV27, the J gene TRBJ1-1; D remains ambiguous. Per germline, CDR1 MNHEY and CDR2 SMNVEV (reference sequence). This CDR3 has 15 residues. The V end lost 5 bases, the J end lost 1 base, and 14 bases lay between the germline ends. The chain's CDR3 is CASSIQVASNTEAFF. For the CDR3, the DNA is TGTGCCAGCAGTATCCAAGTGGCTTCGAACACTGAAGCTTTCTTT.

J is TRBJ2-1 and V is TRBV6-6, with D unclear. The germline CDR1 and CDR2 sequences are MNHNY and SVGAGI (reference sequence). V lost 5 bases, J lost 0 bases, and 14 bases lay in between. This CDR3 has 16 residues. In DNA form, the CDR3 reads TGTGCCAGCAGTCACGGTCCCGCAAGCTCCTACAATGAGCAGTTCTTC. It translates to CASSHGPASSYNEQFF.

The V gene is TRBV11-2, the J gene TRBJ2-1; TRBD2 might be the D (5 bases). Trimming left V 2 bases short and J 9 bases short, with 20 bases between. Germline V CDR1 and CDR2: SGHAT, FQNNGV. The CDR3 covers 16 residues. Written as DNA, the CDR3 is TGTGCCAGCAGCTTAAGTACCCCCGAGGGAGTAGGTGAGCAGTTCTTC. Translated: CASSLSTPEGVGEQFF.

The chain recombines TRBV2 with TRBJ2-1; tentative D call: TRBD2 (6 bases). The CDR3 is 14 amino acids. Trimming took 6 bases from V and 7 from J, leaving 16 bases between them. Germline V gives CDR1 SNHLY, CDR2 FYNNEI. DNA for the CDR3: TGTGCCAGCAGCGACCTGGGACTCATTAATGAGCAGTTCTTC. Its protein is CASSDLGLINEQFF.

The chain employs TRBV10-3 and TRBJ2-2; TRBD2 matches at 7 bases. The CDR3 length is 15 residues. Germline lookup yields CDR1 ENHRY and CDR2 SYGVKD. J was trimmed by 5 bases and V by 2 bases; bases with no gene match: 5. The CDR3 loop is CAISELQGGTGELFF. In DNA, the CDR3 is TGTGCCATCAGTGAGCTGCAGGGAGGGACCGGGGAGCTGTTTTTT.

The chain combines TRBV11-2 with TRBJ1-1; D gene ambiguous. The CDR3 runs to 13 residues. V was trimmed by 3 bases and J by 2 bases, leaving 7 bases between them. Germline V lookup: CDR1 SGHAT, CDR2 FQNNGV. The CDR3 loop is CASSFRANTEAFF. CDR3 sequence (DNA): TGTGCCAGCAGCTTTCGGGCCAACACTGAAGCTTTCTTT.

The chain has TRBV3-1 (or the pseudogene TRBV3-2) and TRBJ1-3; D gene ambiguous. Germline CDR1 LGHDT, CDR2 YNNKEL (reference sequence). The CDR3 has 11 residues. Trimming stripped 4 bases from V and 7 bases from J, with 5 bases between. CDR3 nucleotides: TGTGCCAGCAGCCTACAGAACACCATATATTTT. Protein: CASSLQNTIYF.

The V gene is TRBV10-2, the J gene TRBJ1-5, with no clear D. Germline V gene data show CDR1 as WSHSY and CDR2 as SAAADI. V lost 0 bases and J 5 bases, leaving 2 bases between the germline ends. The length of the CDR3 is 12 residues. CDR3 residues: CASSESYQPQHF. DNA of the CDR3: TGCGCCAGCAGTGAGTCGTATCAGCCCCAGCATTTT.

The genes are TRBV18 and TRBJ1-5; D gene unclear. The germline V and J ends were trimmed by 3 bases and 1 base, with 7 bases remaining between them. Germline V gene data show CDR1 as KGHSH and CDR2 as LQKENI. The CDR3 length is 14 residues. The CDR3 region is CASSPEVSNQPQHF. For the CDR3, the DNA is TGTGCCAGCTCACCGGAAGTGAGCAATCAGCCCCAGCATTTT.

The chain has TRBV7-9 and TRBJ2-7; 8 nucleotides line up with TRBD2. The trim removed 5 bases at V and 3 bases at J, leaving 6 bases unmatched. The CDR3 spans 14 residues. Germline values: CDR1 SEHNR, CDR2 FQNEAQ (reference sequence). CDR3 sequence: CASSPGRGGYEQYF. For the CDR3, the DNA is TGTGCCAGCAGCCCGGGTCGGGGGGGCTACGAGCAGTACTTC.

The chain has TRBV15 and TRBJ2-5, with unresolved D. The CDR3 loop spans 14 amino acids. The germline gives CDR1 LNHNV, CDR2 YYDKDF (reference sequence). The germline V and J ends were trimmed by 5 bases and 4 bases, with 14 bases remaining between them. The CDR3 DNA is TGTGCCACCAGCGGAAGGAGACCGGGAGAGACCCAGTACTTC. Its translation: CATSGRRPGETQYF.

The rearrangement joins TRBV3-1 (or the pseudogene TRBV3-2) to TRBJ1-1, with unresolved D. The germline V gene has CDR1 LGHDT and CDR2 YNNKEL (reference sequence). Trimming removed 1 base at V and 6 bases at J, with 12 bases between. There are 14 residues in the CDR3. The CDR3 nucleotides read TGTGCCAGCAGCCAAGCCGGGCCCTGGCCTGAAGCTTTCTTT. Its translation is CASSQAGPWPEAFF.

The rearrangement links TRBV9 to TRBJ1-2; maybe TRBD1 (5 bases). V lost 0 bases and J lost 4, with 13 bases in between. CDR1 SGDLS and CDR2 YYNGEE come from the germline V gene. The CDR3 loop spans 15 amino acids. The CDR3 coding sequence is TGTGCCAGCAGCGTAGCTTTACAGAGGGGCTATGGCTACACCTTC. It yields the protein CASSVALQRGYGYTF.

The chain uses TRBV27 and TRBJ1-6; D is perhaps TRBD1 (5 bases). Germline V lookup: CDR1 MNHEY, CDR2 SMNVEV (reference sequence). V was pared by 6 bases and J by 7 bases, with 22 bases between. This CDR3 is 17 amino acids long. The CDR3 is CASRDARYQGGNSPLHF. The CDR3 region has the DNA TGTGCCAGCAGGGACGCGCGGTACCAGGGAGGCAATTCACCCCTCCACTTT.

This sequence joins TRBV7-9 and TRBJ1-2; a weak D match, TRBD1 (5 bases). Germline V gene data show CDR1 as SEHNR and CDR2 as FQNEAQ (reference sequence). V lost 6 bases and J 5 bases, leaving 19 bases between the germline ends. CDR3 length: 15 amino acids. The CDR3 bases are TGTGCCAGCAGATCCGACAGCCGGGTGCGATATGGCTACACCTTC. It codes for CASRSDSRVRYGYTF.

V is TRBV10-3 and J is TRBJ1-1, with unresolved D. This CDR3 has 14 residues. Germline assignment: CDR1 ENHRY and CDR2 SYGVKD. The ends were cut back, 0 bases at V and 7 bases at J, with 12 bases in the middle. For the CDR3, the DNA is TGTGCCATCAGTGAGTCCACCCCGAGGGATGAAGCTTTCTTT. Its protein is CAISESTPRDEAFF.

The chain couples TRBV12-3 or TRBV12-4 to TRBJ1-2; D is unresolved. V dropped 4 bases and J dropped 8 bases, with 11 bases sitting between them. The CDR3 extends over 12 amino acids. The CDR3 reads CASSWNPSGYTF. The CDR3 DNA sequence: TGTGCCAGCAGTTGGAATCCTTCCGGCTACACCTTC.

J is TRBJ2-5 and V is TRBV9; a possible D gene is TRBD1 (6 bases). V lost 2 bases and J lost 5, with 16 bases in between. CDR3 size: 15 residues. Germline CDR1 reads SGDLS; CDR2 reads YYNGEE. CDR3 protein: CASSVSLGQGETQYF. CDR3 DNA sequence: TGTGCCAGCAGCGTCAGTCTGGGGCAGGGGGAGACCCAGTACTTC. Full variable domain (missing parts from reference TRBV9 and TRBJ2-5): DSGVTQTPKHLITATGQRVTLRCSPRSGDLSVYWYQQSLDQGLQFLIQYYNGEERAKGNILERFSAQQFPDLHSELNLSSLELGDSALYFCASSVSLGQGETQYFGPGTRLLVL.

This chain links TRBV30 with TRBJ2-1; D uncertain. Germline values: CDR1 GTSNPN, CDR2 SVGIG (reference sequence). The CDR3 spans 13 residues. Trimming removed 3 bases from V and 2 bases from J, with 8 bases in between. CDR3 DNA sequence: TGTGCCTGGAGCTGGGGTACCTACAATGAGCAGTTCTTC. The encoded protein is CAWSWGTYNEQFF. Full variable domain (rest looked up from reference TRBV30 and TRBJ2-1): SQTIHQWPATLVQPVGSPLSLECTVEGTSNPNLYWYRQAAGRGLQLLFYSVGIGQISSEVPQNLSASRPQDRQFILSSKKLLLSDSGFYLCAWSWGTYNEQFFGPGTRLTVL.